The clone carrying this T cell receptor (beta chain) was counted between two and nine times. This record belongs to a study of cytomegalovirus exposure and HLA in healthy donors. PCR primers comprised 60 Vbeta and 13 Jbeta primers. TCRdb's table, derived via immunoSEQ multiplex PCR, lists solely in-frame clones and lacks some. The sample has some 180,000 clones, roughly 77% seen once. With 4 bases clipped from V and 4 bases from J, the junction kept 8 bases outside the gene matches. The CDR3 contains 15 residues. From germline, CDR1 is MNHEY and CDR2 SVGAGI. The receptor comes from a man aged 40-49 years in good health and CMV-seropositive. The source material was PBMCs. The chain has TRBV6-5 and TRBJ1-2; TRBD1 aligns across 8 bases. For the CDR3, the DNA is TGTGCCAGCAGTTCAGACAGGGGAGGCTCCTATGGCTACACCTTC. Its protein product is CASSSDRGGSYGYTF.